Presented here are 24 T cell receptor beta chains from one specimen sequenced in a study of radiotherapy plus CTLA-4 blockade in lung cancer. Sequencing used immunoSEQ multiplex PCR; TCRdb keeps in-frame clones, though not all of them. The data contain 55,000 to 80,000 clones, about nine tenths of them singletons. The sequencing here drew on peripheral blood, taken from a patient treated with radiotherapy plus ipilimumab. The receptors here all came from a human donor with non-small cell lung cancer that progressed on radiotherapy plus ipilimumab.

This clone appeared a single time. V usage is TRBV5-6 and J usage is TRBJ1-1; D not certain. CDR3 length: 14 residues. The germline V gene encodes CDR1 SGHDT and CDR2 YYEEEE. V was cut by 3 bases and J by 1 base, with 10 bases left in between. The CDR3 protein is CASSSGEPNTEAFF. The CDR3 bases are TGTGCCAGCAGCTCGGGAGAACCGAACACTGAAGCTTTCTTT.

A few counts support this clone. This chain connects TRBV9 to TRBJ1-1; 8 nucleotides align to TRBD1. Germline CDR1 is SGDLS and CDR2 is YYNGEE. The CDR3 sequence is 14 residues long. V gave up 1 base and J gave up 4 bases; unmatched junction bases: 3. This CDR3 reads CASSVSGGTTEAFF. CDR3 bases: TGTGCCAGCAGCGTATCAGGGGGCACCACTGAAGCTTTCTTT.

This chain links TRBV27 with TRBJ1-2; D remains unclear. The ends were cut back, 2 bases at V and 4 bases at J, with 8 bases in the middle. Germline CDR1 reads MNHEY; CDR2 reads SMNVEV (reference sequence). This CDR3 comprises 13 residues. This chain's CDR3 is CASSLNAVYGYTF. Written as DNA, the CDR3 is TGTGCCAGCAGTTTAAACGCAGTCTATGGCTACACCTTC.

This chain joins TRBV5-1 and TRBJ1-1; D is unclear. CDR3 length: 12 residues. The V end lost 4 bases, the J end lost 3 bases, and 7 bases lay between the germline ends. Per the germline V gene, CDR1 is SGHRS and CDR2 is YFSETQ. This CDR3 reads CASSPGYTEAFF. As DNA, the CDR3 is TGCGCCAGCAGCCCGGGGTACACTGAAGCTTTCTTT.

CDR3 DNA sequence: TGTGCCAGCACCAGGGATAATGAAAAACTGTTTTTT. Translating it yields CASTRDNEKLFF. V and J are TRBV2 and TRBJ1-4; TRBD1 is a possible D gene (5 bases). CDR1 is SNHLY, CDR2 FYNNEI, per germline. CDR3 length: 12 amino acids. Trimming took off 7 bases at V and 4 bases at J, with 7 bases between the two ends.

The rearrangement joins TRBV5-1 to TRBJ2-5, with 9 bases identical to TRBD1. V lost 4 bases and J lost 7; bases outside the gene matches: 8. CDR3 size: 14 residues. From germline, CDR1 is SGHRS and CDR2 YFSETQ. CDR3 in DNA: TGCGCCAGCAGCCCGGGACAGGGTCGGGGGACCCAGTACTTC. This codes for CASSPGQGRGTQYF.

This sequence joins TRBV30 and TRBJ2-2, with D maybe TRBD1 (7 bases). Deletions cut 0 bases from V and 2 bases from J, with 22 bases between. From germline, CDR1 is GTSNPN and CDR2 SVGIG (reference sequence). The CDR3 consists of 19 residues. The CDR3 protein is CAWSVFVARGAGNTGELFF. For the CDR3, the DNA is TGTGCCTGGAGTGTTTTTGTCGCCAGGGGGGCGGGAAACACCGGGGAGCTGTTTTTT.

The CDR3 region has the DNA TGTGCCACCAGCAGACTTCAGGGTAACGAAAACATTCAGTACTTC. This codes for CATSRLQGNENIQYF. This sequence joins TRBV15 and TRBJ2-4; a possible D gene is TRBD1 (5 bases). Germline CDR1 reads LNHNV; CDR2 reads YYDKDF (reference sequence). The CDR3 loop spans 15 amino acids. Trimming removed 2 bases at V and 5 bases at J, with 13 bases between.

This sequence joins TRBV28 and TRBJ2-1, with TRBD1 as a possible D gene (5 bases). The ends were cut back, 2 bases at V and 4 bases at J, with 12 bases in the middle. The germline CDR1 and CDR2 sequences are MDHEN and SYDVKM. The CDR3 spans 15 residues. As DNA, the CDR3 is TGTGCCAGCAGTTTAAGGGGATTGAGGTACAATGAGCAGTTCTTC. Translation gives CASSLRGLRYNEQFF.

The V gene is TRBV29-1, the J gene TRBJ1-1; 9 positions match TRBD1. Per the germline V gene, CDR1 is SQVTM and CDR2 is ANQGSEA. The CDR3 has 17 residues. V shed 3 bases and J 2 bases; nucleotides not matched to a gene: 13. The CDR3: CSVDPTTGGGLNTEAFF. Here the CDR3 DNA reads TGCAGCGTTGATCCGACCACAGGGGGCGGCCTTAACACTGAAGCTTTCTTT.

This clone was counted once. This CDR3 is CASSLARTSGPNEQFF. CDR3 DNA sequence: TGCGCCAGCAGCTTGGCTAGGACTAGCGGTCCCAATGAGCAGTTCTTC. The chain links TRBV5-1 to TRBJ2-1; 10 bases line up with TRBD2. The V segment lost 0 bases and the J segment 6 bases; nucleotides outside the gene matches: 6. The CDR3 has 16 amino acids. Germline CDR1 SGHRS, CDR2 YFSETQ.

A few counts support this clone. The chain joins TRBV12-5 to TRBJ1-2; no reliable D call. The CDR3 loop spans 12 amino acids. V was clipped by 6 bases and J by 0 bases, with 5 bases between them. Germline lookup yields CDR1 LGHNT and CDR2 FRNRAP. The CDR3 here is CASGASNYGYTF. In DNA, the CDR3 is TGTGCTAGTGGGGCCTCTAACTATGGCTACACCTTC.

The CDR3 nucleotides read TGCGCCAGCAGCCAAGATTTTCCTAGCGCCGAGCAGTTCTTC. Its protein product is CASSQDFPSAEQFF. V and J are TRBV4-1 and TRBJ2-1, with D possibly TRBD2 on 6 matching bases. V was cut by 0 bases and J by 10 bases, with 13 bases left in between. The germline gives CDR1 MGHRA, CDR2 YSYEKL. CDR3 length equals 14 residues.

This clone came up a few times. The chain has TRBV2 and TRBJ2-3; 8 bases map to TRBD2. Germline loops: CDR1 SNHLY, CDR2 FYNNEI. Germline trimming cut 3 bases from V and 6 bases from J; bases unmatched to any gene: 11. The CDR3 runs to 16 residues. This CDR3 reads CASSDGTRFLADTQYF. CDR3 in DNA: TGTGCCAGCAGTGATGGGACTAGATTCCTCGCGGATACGCAGTATTTT.

The chain couples TRBV5-8 to TRBJ2-1, with no clear D. Germline lookup yields CDR1 SGHTS and CDR2 YDEGEE. CDR3 size: 14 residues. V lost 3 bases to trimming and J lost 0 bases, with 7 bases between them. CDR3 DNA sequence: TGTGCCAGCAGCTCTCCTAGCTCCTACAATGAGCAGTTCTTC. Translation gives CASSSPSSYNEQFF. Variable domain in full (rest from reference TRBV5-8 and TRBJ2-1): EAGVTQSPTHLIKTRGQQATLRCSPISGHTSVYWYQQALGLGLQFLLWYDEGEERNRGNFPPRFSGRQFPNYSSELNVNALELEDSALYLCASSSPSSYNEQFFGPGTRLTVL.

V and J are TRBV5-1 and TRBJ2-1; TRBD2 aligns across 9 bases. V was clipped by 0 bases and J by 8 bases; unmatched bases: 3. This CDR3 has 14 residues. Germline CDR1 reads SGHRS; CDR2 reads YFSETQ. CDR3 coding DNA: TGCGCCAGCAGCTTGGGCGGGAGGGCCGATGAGCAGTTCTTC. Protein: CASSLGGRADEQFF.

The rearrangement joins TRBV27 to TRBJ1-2, with D tentatively TRBD1 (6 bases). Looked up from germline, CDR1 is MNHEY and CDR2 is SMNVEV (reference sequence). This CDR3 comprises 12 residues. V was clipped by 8 bases and J by 7 bases, with 14 bases between them. The chain's CDR3 is CASGTGLRGYTF. CDR3 nucleotides: TGTGCCAGCGGAACAGGGTTACGTGGCTACACCTTC.

With regard to this clone: The conserved phenylalanine or tryptophan is not found at the CDR3 terminus, so this likely reflects a read error. No DNA is shown, since the ends of the CDR3 on it are uncertain; the CDR3 is the one TCRdb lists. The chain has TRBV7-2 and TRBJ2-7. From germline, CDR1 is SGHTA and CDR2 FQGNSA. The CDR3 comprises 17 residues, both ends counted. CDR3 sequence: CASSLEGGLGGYYERCS.

The CDR3 here is CASSMGRAEYGYTF. CDR3 nucleotide sequence: TGTGCCAGTAGTATGGGCAGGGCCGAATATGGCTACACCTTC. V is TRBV19 and J is TRBJ1-2, with D possibly matching TRBD1 (5 bases). This CDR3 has 14 residues. V lost 3 bases to trimming and J lost 5 bases, with 13 bases between them. Looked up from germline, CDR1 is LNHDA and CDR2 is SQIVND (reference sequence).

V gene TRBV7-9 combines with J gene TRBJ2-5; possible D gene TRBD2, 5 bases. The V gene's germline CDR1 is SEHNR and CDR2 FQNEAQ (reference sequence). This CDR3 has 14 residues. The V and J ends lost 3 bases and 4 bases respectively, with 12 bases between them. The chain's CDR3 is CASSFRREGETQYF. Written as DNA, the CDR3 is TGTGCCAGCAGCTTTCGCCGGGAAGGAGAGACCCAGTACTTC.

The chain combines TRBV5-1 with TRBJ2-1; 7 nucleotides match TRBD2. V shed 0 bases and J 9 bases; nucleotides not matched to a gene: 9. Germline V CDR1 and CDR2: SGHRS, YFSETQ. This CDR3 is 15 amino acids long. The CDR3, as DNA: TGCGCCAGCAGCTTGGACGCGGGAGAGTCTAGTGAGCAGTTCTTC. Its protein product is CASSLDAGESSEQFF.

This clone showed up just once. The gene calls are TRBV6-6 and TRBJ1-2; D gene uncertain. The CDR3 length is 9 residues. Germline-derived CDR1 and CDR2 are MNHNY and SVGAGI (reference sequence). V lost 3 bases, J lost 13 bases, and 6 bases lay in between. The CDR3 DNA follows: TGTGCCAGCAGTTATCCCTGCACCTTC. Its protein is CASSYPCTF.

The rearrangement links TRBV12-5 to TRBJ2-7; D unclear. Germline V gene sequence: CDR1 LGHNT, CDR2 FRNRAP. This CDR3 comprises 16 residues. Trimming took 0 bases from V and 2 from J, leaving 14 bases between them. The CDR3 loop is CASGLVLPPRPYEQYV. CDR3 nucleotides: TGTGCTAGTGGTTTGGTCCTTCCCCCGAGACCCTACGAGCAGTACGTC.

The gene calls are TRBV4-2 and TRBJ1-4; possibly TRBD1 for D (6 bases). Germline loops: CDR1 LGHNA, CDR2 YNFKEQ. CDR3 length: 15 residues. Trimming pared 0 bases from V and 4 bases from J, leaving 9 bases between. Here the CDR3 DNA reads TGTGCCAGCAGCCAAGAGGGGGCGATTAATGAAAAACTGTTTTTT. Translation gives CASSQEGAINEKLFF.